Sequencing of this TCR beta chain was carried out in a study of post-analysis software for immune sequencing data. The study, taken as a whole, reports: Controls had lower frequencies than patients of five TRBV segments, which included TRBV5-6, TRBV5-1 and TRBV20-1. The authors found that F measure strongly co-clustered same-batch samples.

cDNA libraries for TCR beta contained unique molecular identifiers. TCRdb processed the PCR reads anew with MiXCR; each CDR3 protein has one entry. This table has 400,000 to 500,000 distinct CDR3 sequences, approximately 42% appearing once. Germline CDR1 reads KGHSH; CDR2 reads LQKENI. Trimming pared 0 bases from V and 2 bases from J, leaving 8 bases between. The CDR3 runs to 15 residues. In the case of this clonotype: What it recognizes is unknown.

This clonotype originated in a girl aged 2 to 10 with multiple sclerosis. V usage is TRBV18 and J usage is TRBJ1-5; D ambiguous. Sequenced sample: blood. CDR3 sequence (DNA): TGTGCCAGCTCACCACCGGGCGAGGGCAATCAGCCCCAGCATTTT. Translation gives CASSPPGEGNQPQHF.